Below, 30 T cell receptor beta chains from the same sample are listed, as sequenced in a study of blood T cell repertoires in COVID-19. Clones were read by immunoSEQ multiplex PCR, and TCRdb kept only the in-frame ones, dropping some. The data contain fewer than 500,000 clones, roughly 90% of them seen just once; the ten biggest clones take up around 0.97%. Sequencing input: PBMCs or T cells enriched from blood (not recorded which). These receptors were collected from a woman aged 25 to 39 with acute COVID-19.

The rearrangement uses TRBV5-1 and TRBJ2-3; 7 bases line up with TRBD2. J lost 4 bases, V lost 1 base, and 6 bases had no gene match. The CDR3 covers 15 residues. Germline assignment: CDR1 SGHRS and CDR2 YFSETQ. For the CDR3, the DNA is TGCGCCAGCAGCTTGACGGGGGGTTCACCAGATACGCAGTATTTT. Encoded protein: CASSLTGGSPDTQYF.

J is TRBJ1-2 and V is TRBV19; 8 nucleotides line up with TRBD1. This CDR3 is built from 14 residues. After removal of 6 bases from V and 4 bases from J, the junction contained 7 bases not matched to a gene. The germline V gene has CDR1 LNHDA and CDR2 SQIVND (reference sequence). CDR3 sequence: CASRRQGAAYGYTF. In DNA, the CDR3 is TGTGCCAGTAGGAGGCAGGGGGCGGCCTATGGCTACACCTTC.

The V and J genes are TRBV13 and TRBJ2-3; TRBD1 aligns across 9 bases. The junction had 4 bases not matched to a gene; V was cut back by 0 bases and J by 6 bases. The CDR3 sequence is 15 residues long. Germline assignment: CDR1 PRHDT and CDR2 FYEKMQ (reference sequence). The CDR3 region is CASSLGRDRDDTQYF. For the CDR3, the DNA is TGTGCCAGCAGCTTAGGCCGGGACAGGGACGATACGCAGTATTTT.

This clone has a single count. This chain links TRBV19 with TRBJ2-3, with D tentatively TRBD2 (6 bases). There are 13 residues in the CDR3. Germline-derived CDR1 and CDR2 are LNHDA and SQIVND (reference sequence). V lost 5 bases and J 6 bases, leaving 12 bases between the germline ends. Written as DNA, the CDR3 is TGTGCCAGTAGTTGGGGGGAAGCCGATACGCAGTATTTT. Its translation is CASSWGEADTQYF.

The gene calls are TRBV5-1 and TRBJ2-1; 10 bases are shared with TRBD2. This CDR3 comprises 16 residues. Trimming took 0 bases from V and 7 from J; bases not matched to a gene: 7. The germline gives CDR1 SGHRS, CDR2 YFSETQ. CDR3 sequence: CASSLERGGPGNEQFF. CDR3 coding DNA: TGCGCCAGCAGCTTGGAGCGGGGGGGCCCTGGGAATGAGCAGTTCTTC. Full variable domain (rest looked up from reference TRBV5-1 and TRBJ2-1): KAGVTQTPRYLIKTRGQQVTLSCSPISGHRSVSWYQQTPGQGLQFLFEYFSETQRNKGNFPGRFSGRQFSNSRSEMNVSTLELGDSALYLCASSLERGGPGNEQFFGPGTRLTVL.

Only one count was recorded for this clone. This CDR3 reads CATSGQQGANTGELFF. The CDR3 DNA reads TGTGCCACCAGTGGTCAACAGGGGGCGAACACCGGGGAGCTGTTTTTT. V is TRBV24-1 and J is TRBJ2-2; 8 bases are a match to TRBD1. Trimming removed 5 bases from V and 0 bases from J; junction bases left unmatched: 4. The germline gives CDR1 KGHDR, CDR2 SFDVKD. The CDR3 runs to 16 residues.

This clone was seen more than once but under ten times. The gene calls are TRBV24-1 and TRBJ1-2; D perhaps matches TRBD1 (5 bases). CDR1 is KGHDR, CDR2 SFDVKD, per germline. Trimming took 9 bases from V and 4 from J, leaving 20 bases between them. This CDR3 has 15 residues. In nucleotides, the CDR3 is TGTGCCACCGCAACCACCCAGGGAGGGGCCTATGGCTACACCTTC. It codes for CATATTQGGAYGYTF.

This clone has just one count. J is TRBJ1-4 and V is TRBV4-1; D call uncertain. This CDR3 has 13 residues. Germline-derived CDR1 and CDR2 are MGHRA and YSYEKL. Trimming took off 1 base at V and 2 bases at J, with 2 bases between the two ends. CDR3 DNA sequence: TGCGCCAGCAGCCAAGCGACTAATGAAAAACTGTTTTTT. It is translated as CASSQATNEKLFF.

The CDR3 loop reads CAAGEEPRYNEQFF. The DNA of the CDR3 is TGTGCCGCCGGGGAAGAGCCCCGGTACAATGAGCAGTTCTTC. This chain links TRBV6-5 with TRBJ2-1; possible D gene TRBD2, 5 bases. There are 14 residues in the CDR3. The V and J ends lost 11 bases and 4 bases respectively, with 18 bases between them. Germline CDR1 MNHEY, CDR2 SVGAGI.

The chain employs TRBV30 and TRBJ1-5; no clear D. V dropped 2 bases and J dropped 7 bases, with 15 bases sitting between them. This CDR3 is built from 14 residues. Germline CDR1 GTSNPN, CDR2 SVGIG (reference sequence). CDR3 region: CAWSPMGGNQPQHF. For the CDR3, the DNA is TGTGCCTGGAGTCCCATGGGAGGGAACCAGCCCCAGCATTTT.

CDR3 DNA: TGTGCCAGCAGCGTCCTCGTGGGAGCGGGGGAGACCCAGTACTTC. Translating gives CASSVLVGAGETQYF. The chain uses TRBV7-8 and TRBJ2-5, with 7 bases lining up with TRBD2. Germline trimming cut 5 bases from V and 5 bases from J; bases unmatched to any gene: 11. The CDR3 is 15 amino acids. CDR1 is SGHVS and CDR2 is FQNEAQ in the germline V gene. Based on the CDR3 plus reference TRBV7-8 and TRBJ2-5, the full variable domain is GAGVSQSPRYKVAKRGQDVALRCDPISGHVSLFWYQQALGQGPEFLTYFQNEAQLDKSGLPSDRFFAERPEGSVSTLKIQRTQQEDSAVYLCASSVLVGAGETQYFGPGTRLLVL.

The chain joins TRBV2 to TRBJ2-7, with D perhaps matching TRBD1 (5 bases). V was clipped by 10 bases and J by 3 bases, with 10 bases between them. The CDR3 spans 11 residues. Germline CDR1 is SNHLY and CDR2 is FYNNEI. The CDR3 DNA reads TGTGCCACTGCAGGGTTCTACGAGCAGTACTTC. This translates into CATAGFYEQYF.

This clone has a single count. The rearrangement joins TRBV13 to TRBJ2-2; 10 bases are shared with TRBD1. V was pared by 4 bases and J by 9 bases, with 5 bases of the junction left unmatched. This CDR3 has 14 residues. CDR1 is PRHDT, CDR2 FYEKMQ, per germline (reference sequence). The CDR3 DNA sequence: TGTGCCAGCAGCTCGGGACAGGGGCTCAGGGAGCTGTTTTTT. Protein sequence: CASSSGQGLRELFF.

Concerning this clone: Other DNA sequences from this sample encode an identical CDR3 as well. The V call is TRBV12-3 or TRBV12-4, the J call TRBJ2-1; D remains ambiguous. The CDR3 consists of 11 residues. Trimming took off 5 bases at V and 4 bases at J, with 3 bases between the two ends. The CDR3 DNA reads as TGTGCCAGCAGTCTATACAATGAGCAGTTCTTC. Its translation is CASSLYNEQFF.

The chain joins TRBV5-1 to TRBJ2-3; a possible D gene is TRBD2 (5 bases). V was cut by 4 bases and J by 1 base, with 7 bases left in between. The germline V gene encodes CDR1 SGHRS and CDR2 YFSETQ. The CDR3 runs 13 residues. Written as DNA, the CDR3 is TGCGCCAGCAGCATCGGGGGCACAGATACGCAGTATTTT. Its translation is CASSIGGTDTQYF.

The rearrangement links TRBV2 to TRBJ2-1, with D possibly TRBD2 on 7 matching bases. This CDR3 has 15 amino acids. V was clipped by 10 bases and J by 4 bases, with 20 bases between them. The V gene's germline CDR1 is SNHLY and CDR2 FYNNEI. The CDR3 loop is CAIGQGGVSYNEQFF. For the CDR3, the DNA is TGTGCCATCGGCCAAGGGGGGGTCTCTTACAATGAGCAGTTCTTC.

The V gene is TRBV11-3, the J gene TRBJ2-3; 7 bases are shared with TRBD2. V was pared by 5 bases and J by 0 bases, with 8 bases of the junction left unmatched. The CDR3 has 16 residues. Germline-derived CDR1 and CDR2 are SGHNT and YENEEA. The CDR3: CASSRGVTASTDTQYF. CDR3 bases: TGTGCCAGCAGCCGGGGGGTAACAGCTAGCACAGATACGCAGTATTTT.

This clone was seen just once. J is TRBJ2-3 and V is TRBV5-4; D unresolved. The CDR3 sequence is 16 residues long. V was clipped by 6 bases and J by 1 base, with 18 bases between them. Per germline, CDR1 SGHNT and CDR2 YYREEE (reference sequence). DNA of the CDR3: TGTGCCAGCACCCCCGACACGCCCCCTGGCACAGATACGCAGTATTTT. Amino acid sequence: CASTPDTPPGTDTQYF.

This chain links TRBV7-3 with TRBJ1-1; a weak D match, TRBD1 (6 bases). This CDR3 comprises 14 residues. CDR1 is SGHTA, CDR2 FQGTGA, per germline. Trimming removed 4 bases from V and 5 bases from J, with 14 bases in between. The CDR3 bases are TGTGCCAGCAGCTACCGGGGGGCAGGTACTGAAGCTTTCTTT. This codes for CASSYRGAGTEAFF. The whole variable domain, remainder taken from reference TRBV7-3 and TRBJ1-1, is GAGVSQTPSNKVTEKGKYVELRCDPISGHTALYWYRQSLGQGPEFLIYFQGTGAADDSGLPNDRFFAVRPEGSVSTLKIQRTERGDSAVYLCASSYRGAGTEAFFGQGTRLTVV.

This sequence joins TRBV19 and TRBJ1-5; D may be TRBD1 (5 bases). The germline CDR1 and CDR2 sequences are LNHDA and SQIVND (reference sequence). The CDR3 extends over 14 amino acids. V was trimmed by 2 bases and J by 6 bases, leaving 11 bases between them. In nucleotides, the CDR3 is TGTGCCAGTAGTATACAGGGAGCGGGTCAGCCCCAGCATTTT. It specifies CASSIQGAGQPQHF.

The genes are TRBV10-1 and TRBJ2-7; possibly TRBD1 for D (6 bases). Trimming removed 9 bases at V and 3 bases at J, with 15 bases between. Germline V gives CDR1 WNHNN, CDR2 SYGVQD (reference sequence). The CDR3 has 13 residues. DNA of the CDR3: TGCGCCAGTGGGGGCAGAAACCACTACGAGCAGTACTTC. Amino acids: CASGGRNHYEQYF.

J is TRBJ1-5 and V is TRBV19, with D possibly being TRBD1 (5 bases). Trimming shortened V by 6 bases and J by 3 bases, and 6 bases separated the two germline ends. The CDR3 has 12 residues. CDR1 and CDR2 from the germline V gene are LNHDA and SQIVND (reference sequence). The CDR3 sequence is CASRTANQPQHF. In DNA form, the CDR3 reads TGTGCCAGTAGGACAGCCAATCAGCCCCAGCATTTT.

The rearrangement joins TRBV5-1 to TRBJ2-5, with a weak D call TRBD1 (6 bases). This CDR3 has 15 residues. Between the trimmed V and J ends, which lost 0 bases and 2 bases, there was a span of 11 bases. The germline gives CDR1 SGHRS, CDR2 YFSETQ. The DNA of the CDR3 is TGCGCCAGCAGCTTGGAGCAGGGGTGGCAAGAGACCCAGTACTTC. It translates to CASSLEQGWQETQYF.

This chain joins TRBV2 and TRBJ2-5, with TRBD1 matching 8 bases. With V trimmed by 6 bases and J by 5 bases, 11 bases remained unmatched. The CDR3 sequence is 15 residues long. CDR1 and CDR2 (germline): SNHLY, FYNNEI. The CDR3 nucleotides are TGTGCCAGCAGGGCGACAGGGGCTCCTAAGGAGACCCAGTACTTC. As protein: CASRATGAPKETQYF. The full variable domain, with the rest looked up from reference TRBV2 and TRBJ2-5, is EPEVTQTPSHQVTQMGQEVILRCVPISNHLYFYWYRQILGQKVEFLVSFYNNEISEKSEIFDDQFSVERPDGSNFTLKIRSTKLEDSAMYFCASRATGAPKETQYFGPGTRLLVL.

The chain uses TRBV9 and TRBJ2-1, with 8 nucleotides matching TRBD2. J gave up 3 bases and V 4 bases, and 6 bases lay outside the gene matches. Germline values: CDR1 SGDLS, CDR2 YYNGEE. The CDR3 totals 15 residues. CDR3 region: CASSPGGGNYNEQFF. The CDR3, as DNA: TGTGCCAGCAGCCCCGGGGGGGGGAACTACAATGAGCAGTTCTTC. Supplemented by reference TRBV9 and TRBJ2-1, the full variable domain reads DSGVTQTPKHLITATGQRVTLRCSPRSGDLSVYWYQQSLDQGLQFLIQYYNGEERAKGNILERFSAQQFPDLHSELNLSSLELGDSALYFCASSPGGGNYNEQFFGPGTRLTVL.

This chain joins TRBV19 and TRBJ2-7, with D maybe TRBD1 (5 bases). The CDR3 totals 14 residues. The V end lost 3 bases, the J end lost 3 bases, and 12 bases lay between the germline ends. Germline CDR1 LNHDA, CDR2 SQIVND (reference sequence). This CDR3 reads CASSIRQGGYEQYF. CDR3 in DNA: TGTGCCAGTAGTATTAGGCAGGGCGGCTACGAGCAGTACTTC.

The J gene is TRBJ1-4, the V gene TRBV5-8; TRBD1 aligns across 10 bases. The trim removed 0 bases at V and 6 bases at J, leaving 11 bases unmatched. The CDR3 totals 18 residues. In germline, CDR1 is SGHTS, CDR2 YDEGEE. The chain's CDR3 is CASSLGQGAGNLHEKLFF. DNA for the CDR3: TGTGCCAGCAGCTTGGGACAGGGGGCGGGCAATTTACATGAAAAACTGTTTTTT.

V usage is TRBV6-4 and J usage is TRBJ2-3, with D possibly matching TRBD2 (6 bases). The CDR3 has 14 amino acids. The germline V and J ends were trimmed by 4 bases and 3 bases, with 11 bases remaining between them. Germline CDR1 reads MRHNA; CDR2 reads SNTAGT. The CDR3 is CASSARDLTDTQYF. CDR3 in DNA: TGTGCCAGCAGTGCCCGGGACTTAACAGATACGCAGTATTTT.

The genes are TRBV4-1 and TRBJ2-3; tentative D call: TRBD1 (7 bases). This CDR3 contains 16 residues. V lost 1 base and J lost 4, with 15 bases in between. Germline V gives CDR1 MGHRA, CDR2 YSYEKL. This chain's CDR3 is CASSQGMIRGADTQYF. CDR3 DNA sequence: TGCGCCAGCAGCCAAGGAATGATCAGGGGGGCAGATACGCAGTATTTT.

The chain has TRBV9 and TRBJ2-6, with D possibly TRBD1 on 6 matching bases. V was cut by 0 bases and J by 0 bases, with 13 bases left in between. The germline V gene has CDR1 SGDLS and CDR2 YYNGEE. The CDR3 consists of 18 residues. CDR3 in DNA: TGTGCCAGCAGCGTAGAAGGGGGATTGGGCTCTGGGGCCAACGTCCTGACTTTC. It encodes CASSVEGGLGSGANVLTF.